The next 32 T cell receptor beta chains were all read from a single sample in a study of early T cells in non-severe SARS-CoV-2 infection listed by TCRdb under 2021. To prepare the library, 5' RACE was applied. Sequenced using a NextSeq 500. The public reads were quality trimmed at Q25 with fastp and then assembled into clones with MiXCR by TCRdb, keeping productive beta chains. When rows share a CDR3 protein, they turn into one entry using the most common DNA and genes. This sample lists 43,000 or so distinct CDR3 sequences; 4% were detected once. Clones ranked in the top ten supply 2.5% to 3.5% of the sample. Sequenced: whole blood. Every receptor here comes from an adult who was a healthcare worker with PCR-confirmed SARS-CoV-2 infection or an uninfected control (not recorded which).

Only a few counts were recorded for this clonotype. This rearrangement joins TRBV2 to TRBJ1-2; 7 nucleotides agree with TRBD1. The junction had 7 bases not matched to a gene; V was cut back by 0 bases and J by 12 bases. This CDR3 has 13 residues. Looked up from germline, CDR1 is SNHLY and CDR2 is FYNNEI. CDR3 protein: CASSEALTGLHTF. The CDR3 bases are TGTGCCAGCAGTGAAGCCCTGACAGGGCTTCACACCTTC.

This clonotype came up a few times. This chain links TRBV27 with TRBJ2-7, with D possibly matching TRBD1 (6 bases). This CDR3 region has 22 residues. V gave up 6 bases and J gave up 0 bases, with 36 bases separating them. The germline gives CDR1 MNHEY, CDR2 SMNVEV (reference sequence). CDR3 DNA: TGTGCCAGCAGCTTGGGCCCCGGGACACCCAAAGAGGGTAATGAAATCTCCTACGAGCAGTACTTC. Residues: CASSLGPGTPKEGNEISYEQYF.

This clonotype has ten or more counts. The chain links TRBV12-3 or TRBV12-4 to TRBJ2-1; D possibly corresponds to TRBD2 (6 bases). The V end lost 6 bases, the J end lost 4 bases, and 22 bases lay between the germline ends. The length of the CDR3 is 17 residues. The CDR3 DNA reads as TGTGCCAGCAGATACTCTCCATCCGGGACTGGATACAATGAGCAGTTCTTC. Protein sequence: CASRYSPSGTGYNEQFF.

The CDR3 DNA is TGTGCCAGCAGTGAATGGGGACAGGGGGCCGGCACAGATACGCAGTATTTT. Translating it yields CASSEWGQGAGTDTQYF. The V gene is TRBV6-1, the J gene TRBJ2-3; TRBD1 matches 12 bases. Germline V gene lookup returns CDR1 MNHNS and CDR2 SASEGT. V trimming: 2 bases; J trimming: 1 base; junction bases outside the gene matches: 4. The CDR3 is 17 residues long.

This clonotype was seen a few times. V and J are TRBV2 and TRBJ1-5; no clear D gene. The CDR3 has 15 amino acids. The V end was cut by 5 bases, the J end by 1 base, with 12 bases between. Germline CDR1 reads SNHLY; CDR2 reads FYNNEI. CDR3 loop: CASSLAGRSNQPQHF. CDR3 in DNA: TGTGCCAGCAGTCTTGCCGGCCGAAGCAATCAGCCCCAGCATTTT.

This clonotype was counted ten times or more. The gene calls are TRBV7-6 and TRBJ2-7, with D possibly TRBD2 on 6 matching bases. Germline CDR1 and CDR2: SGHVS and FNYEAQ. The CDR3 runs 14 residues. V was clipped by 3 bases and J by 5 bases, with 14 bases between them. This CDR3 reads CASSLVTPGDEQYF. The CDR3 DNA reads TGTGCCAGCAGCTTGGTAACCCCGGGGGACGAGCAGTACTTC.

This clonotype was picked up many times. The chain couples TRBV7-9 to TRBJ2-5, with D perhaps TRBD1 (6 bases). The CDR3 runs 15 residues. V was trimmed by 3 bases and J by 6 bases, leaving 17 bases between them. Germline V gene sequence: CDR1 SEHNR, CDR2 FQNEAQ (reference sequence). The CDR3 region is CASSFGDNHGKTQYF. The CDR3 DNA reads as TGTGCCAGCAGCTTCGGGGACAACCACGGGAAGACCCAGTACTTC.

This clonotype appeared many times. The chain has TRBV7-9 and TRBJ2-1; the match to TRBD1 covers 7 bases. The CDR3 totals 16 residues. Germline V gene sequence: CDR1 SEHNR, CDR2 FQNEAQ (reference sequence). Unmatched junction bases numbered 6, after V lost 2 bases and J lost 2 bases. This CDR3 is CASSLHRGRAYNEQFF. CDR3 nucleotides: TGTGCCAGCAGCTTACACAGGGGCCGTGCCTACAATGAGCAGTTCTTC.

Many counts were recorded for this clonotype. The chain recombines TRBV5-1 with TRBJ1-1; 9 bases agree with TRBD1. The V segment lost 5 bases and the J segment 4 bases; nucleotides outside the gene matches: 3. Germline V gives CDR1 SGHRS, CDR2 YFSETQ. CDR3 length: 13 amino acids. This chain's CDR3 is CASRQTGGTEAFF. DNA for the CDR3: TGCGCCAGCAGGCAGACAGGGGGCACTGAAGCTTTCTTT.

This clonotype was observed many times. V gene TRBV7-6 combines with J gene TRBJ2-2; 11 positions agree with TRBD2. V was clipped by 5 bases and J by 2 bases; unmatched bases: 4. Germline V CDR1 and CDR2: SGHVS, FNYEAQ. The CDR3 covers 16 residues. The chain's CDR3 is CASSDSGRANTGELFF. The CDR3 bases are TGTGCCAGCAGCGATAGCGGGAGGGCCAACACCGGGGAGCTGTTTTTT. The variable domain in full, with the rest retrieved from reference TRBV7-6 and TRBJ2-2, is GAGVSQSPRYKVTKRGQDVALRCDPISGHVSLYWYRQALGQGPEFLTYFNYEAQQDKSGLPNDRFSAERPEGSISTLTIQRTEQRDSAMYRCASSDSGRANTGELFFGEGSRLTVL.

This clonotype showed up many times. The rearrangement links TRBV6-2 or TRBV6-3 to TRBJ2-1; possible D gene TRBD1, 6 bases. Germline V gene sequence: CDR1 MNHEY, CDR2 SVGEGT. The CDR3 has 14 amino acids. V lost 10 bases to trimming and J lost 0 bases, with 13 bases between them. CDR3 residues: CATYIGGSYNEQFF. For the CDR3, the DNA is TGTGCCACGTACATAGGGGGCTCCTACAATGAGCAGTTCTTC.

This clonotype was detected only a few times. The chain links TRBV5-1 to TRBJ1-6; D is unresolved. In germline, CDR1 is SGHRS, CDR2 YFSETQ. The CDR3 is 16 amino acids. With 4 bases removed from V and 10 bases from J, the gap between germline ends came to 21 bases. CDR3 bases: TGCGCCAGCAGCGGATATCCAGGCCAGGACGGGTCACCCCTCCACTTT. Translating gives CASSGYPGQDGSPLHF.

V usage is TRBV20-1 and J usage is TRBJ2-1; 10 bases agree with TRBD2. The CDR3 totals 16 residues. Germline values: CDR1 DFQATT, CDR2 SNEGSKA (reference sequence). V was clipped by 4 bases and J by 1 base; unmatched bases: 7. CDR3 residues: CSAKMTSGLSYNEQFF. Here the CDR3 DNA reads TGCAGTGCTAAGATGACTAGCGGGCTATCCTACAATGAGCAGTTCTTC.

In its sample, this clonotype was seen a few times. The gene calls are TRBV7-2 and TRBJ2-7; a weak D match, TRBD2 (5 bases). Germline CDR1 and CDR2: SGHTA and FQGNSA. Trimming removed 3 bases from V and 3 bases from J, with 9 bases in between. The length of the CDR3 is 13 residues. CDR3 loop: CASSFAGIYEQYF. In DNA, the CDR3 is TGTGCCAGCAGCTTCGCGGGTATCTACGAGCAGTACTTC.

This clonotype was observed at least ten times. The chain employs TRBV12-3 or TRBV12-4 and TRBJ2-3; D gene uncertain. The CDR3 length is 12 residues. Trimming took off 10 bases at V and 8 bases at J, with 16 bases between the two ends. Written as DNA, the CDR3 is TGTGCCACCTCCCCTCTCTCGGGTACGCAGTATTTT. Protein sequence: CATSPLSGTQYF.

With regard to this clonotype: With a much larger clone just one base away, this may be a read error. The rearrangement links TRBV21-1 to TRBJ1-6; the DNA was not used to check the table's D call, TRBD1. TRBV21-1 is flagged as a pseudogene. This CDR3 contains 15 residues. The CDR3 region is CASSKAGTYNSSLHF. The CDR3 DNA follows: TGTGCCAGCAGCAAAGCCGGGACCTATAATTCATCCCTCCACTTT.

This clonotype has a count of ten or more. CDR3 sequence (DNA): TGTGCCAGCAGCCCCTATACATTGAACACCGGGGAGCTGTTTTTT. It translates to CASSPYTLNTGELFF. This chain links TRBV3-1 with TRBJ2-2, with D hard to call. The germline V gene has CDR1 LGHDT and CDR2 YNNKEL (reference sequence). Trimming shortened V by 4 bases and J by 1 base, and 10 bases separated the two germline ends. This CDR3 contains 15 residues. Using reference TRBV3-1 and TRBJ2-2 for the parts outside the CDR3, the full variable domain is DTAVSQTPKYLVTQMGNDKSIKCEQNLGHDTMYWYKQDSKKFLKIMFSYNNKELIINETVPNRFSPKSPDKAHLNLHINSLELGDSAVYFCASSPYTLNTGELFFGEGSRLTVL.

This clonotype has ten or more counts. V and J are TRBV18 and TRBJ2-2; TRBD2 agrees at 7 bases. The CDR3 contains 17 residues. Germline CDR1 is KGHSH and CDR2 is LQKENI. Trimming removed 6 bases from V and 3 bases from J; junction bases left unmatched: 13. For the CDR3, the DNA is TGTGCCAGCTCGCTCGGATTTCGGGAGGCGCACACCGGGGAGCTGTTTTTT. Amino acid sequence: CASSLGFREAHTGELFF.

This clonotype was seen repeatedly, ten times or more. The V call is TRBV12-3 or TRBV12-4, the J call TRBJ2-3; D tentatively fits TRBD1 or TRBD2 (5 bases each). The CDR3 covers 14 residues. Trimming removed 6 bases from V and 4 bases from J, with 14 bases in between. The CDR3 loop reads CASRLGTGADTQYF. DNA of the CDR3: TGTGCCAGCAGGCTCGGGACCGGGGCAGATACGCAGTATTTT.

This clonotype ranks as medium-sized. V gene TRBV5-4 combines with J gene TRBJ2-3, with D hard to call. The ends were cut back, 2 bases at V and 4 bases at J, with 14 bases in the middle. Germline V gene sequence: CDR1 SGHNT, CDR2 YYREEE (reference sequence). The CDR3 contains 15 residues. DNA for the CDR3: TGTGCCAGCAGCTTAACGGCCCTCGTGTCAGATACGCAGTATTTT. Translating it yields CASSLTALVSDTQYF.

This clonotype was recorded at least ten times. V and J are TRBV29-1 and TRBJ2-4; 7 bases map to TRBD1. The CDR3 covers 13 residues. Unmatched junction bases numbered 6, after V lost 7 bases and J lost 3 bases. Germline-derived CDR1 and CDR2 are SQVTM and ANQGSEA. This CDR3 reads CSGGYRGKNIQYF. As DNA, the CDR3 is TGCAGCGGGGGGTACAGGGGCAAAAACATTCAGTACTTC. The complete variable domain, with remaining parts taken from reference TRBV29-1 and TRBJ2-4, reads SAVISQKPSRDICQRGTSLTIQCQVDSQVTMMFWYRQQPGQSLTLIATANQGSEATYESGFVIDKFPISRPNLTFSTLTVSNMSPEDSSIYLCSGGYRGKNIQYFGAGTRLSVL.

The chain recombines TRBV3-1 with TRBJ1-3; D may be TRBD1 (6 bases). V was trimmed by 4 bases and J by 4 bases, leaving 14 bases between them. The germline gives CDR1 LGHDT, CDR2 YNNKEL (reference sequence). CDR3 length equals 15 residues. CDR3 sequence reads: CASSRLYRAGNTIYF. The CDR3 DNA sequence: TGTGCCAGCAGCCGCCTTTACAGGGCGGGAAACACCATATATTTT.

This clonotype showed up many times. The J gene is TRBJ1-4, the V gene TRBV5-1; D is uncertain. This CDR3 is 16 amino acids long. V was shortened by 0 bases and J by 10 bases, with 19 bases between the two germline ends. The germline V gene encodes CDR1 SGHRS and CDR2 YFSETQ. The CDR3, as DNA: TGCGCCAGCAGCTTGGAATCAGGCGCTTCCCCGGGAAAACTGTTTTTT. It translates to CASSLESGASPGKLFF.

This clonotype was detected many times. This chain uses TRBV5-8 with TRBJ1-5; D gene unclear. Germline CDR1 reads SGHTS; CDR2 reads YDEGEE. V lost 0 bases, J lost 7 bases, and 11 bases lay in between. This CDR3 is built from 14 residues. The CDR3 DNA reads TGTGCCAGCAGCTTGGTCCAGATGCAACAGCCCCAGCATTTT. Protein: CASSLVQMQQPQHF.

This clonotype was detected many times. V is TRBV27 and J is TRBJ2-2, with 9 bases aligning to TRBD2. The CDR3 consists of 16 residues. CDR1 and CDR2 from the germline V gene are MNHEY and SMNVEV (reference sequence). V lost 2 bases, J lost 2 bases, and 3 bases stayed unmatched. Written as DNA, the CDR3 is TGTGCCAGCAGTTTACTAGCGGGGATAAACACCGGGGAGCTGTTTTTT. This sequence encodes CASSLLAGINTGELFF.

This clonotype showed up many times. The chain combines TRBV20-1 with TRBJ1-5; D call uncertain. The CDR3 runs 12 residues. Germline CDR1 is DFQATT and CDR2 is SNEGSKA (reference sequence). V lost 7 bases, J lost 6 bases, and 13 bases lay in between. The CDR3 reads CSGTTPGQPQHF. In nucleotides, the CDR3 is TGCAGTGGTACAACTCCGGGTCAGCCCCAGCATTTT.

There are a few counts of this clonotype. J is TRBJ2-1 and V is TRBV19; TRBD2 might be the D (6 bases). Germline V lookup: CDR1 LNHDA, CDR2 SQIVND (reference sequence). V dropped 9 bases and J dropped 5 bases, with 11 bases sitting between them. The CDR3 contains 12 residues. CDR3 loop: CASGLADNEQFF. CDR3 nucleotide sequence: TGTGCCAGCGGTTTAGCGGACAATGAGCAGTTCTTC.

The sample holds many counts of this clonotype. The V gene is TRBV7-2, the J gene TRBJ2-3; no clear D gene. CDR1 is SGHTA and CDR2 is FQGNSA in the germline V gene. V was pared by 5 bases and J by 2 bases, with 5 bases between. This CDR3 has 12 amino acids. CDR3 DNA: TGTGCCAGCAGCGCTTACACAGATACGCAGTATTTT. The encoded protein is CASSAYTDTQYF.

In this sample, this clonotype turned up many times. The genes are TRBV5-1 and TRBJ2-3, with TRBD2 as a possible D gene (6 bases). This CDR3 has 15 residues. CDR1 SGHRS and CDR2 YFSETQ come from the germline V gene. Trimming pared 5 bases from V and 4 bases from J, leaving 17 bases between. The DNA of the CDR3 is TGCGCCAGCAGGAAGGCGGGAATTGGCGCAGATACGCAGTATTTT. Its translation is CASRKAGIGADTQYF.

This clonotype occurred a few times. This chain joins TRBV7-6 and TRBJ1-1; TRBD1 might be the D (6 bases). Germline CDR1 and CDR2: SGHVS and FNYEAQ. The CDR3 runs 16 residues. V was clipped by 4 bases and J by 4 bases, with 19 bases between them. This CDR3 is CASSSAWQGWSTEAFF. In nucleotides, the CDR3 is TGTGCCAGCAGCTCCGCCTGGCAGGGGTGGAGCACTGAAGCTTTCTTT.

This clonotype was counted a few times. The gene calls are TRBV7-9 and TRBJ1-1; no clear D gene. CDR3 length: 14 amino acids. Germline CDR1 and CDR2: SEHNR and FQNEAQ (reference sequence). V dropped 3 bases and J dropped 4 bases, with 12 bases sitting between them. Written as DNA, the CDR3 is TGTGCCAGCAGCTTCCAGGATTTGGGCACTGAAGCTTTCTTT. Translation gives CASSFQDLGTEAFF.

The sample holds a few counts of this clonotype. The chain employs TRBV5-5 and TRBJ2-5; 10 bases agree with TRBD1. The CDR3 extends over 15 amino acids. Germline V CDR1 and CDR2: SGHKS, YYEKEE (reference sequence). Unmatched junction bases numbered 3, after V lost 0 bases and J lost 4 bases. For the CDR3, the DNA is TGTGCCAGCAGCTTGGGGACAGGGGGAGGAGAGACCCAGTACTTC. Translating gives CASSLGTGGGETQYF.